The 15 T cell receptor beta chains given below trace back to one sample, sequenced in a study of OX40 agonist ivuxolimab in advanced cancers. Using immunoSEQ multiplex PCR, the repertoire was profiled, and TCRdb retains in-frame clones only, with some absent. The table records tens of thousands of clones, roughly four fifths of them present only once. The source material was CD4+ or CD8+ T cells sorted from blood, sampled in a trial of the OX40 agonist ivuxolimab. The receptors originated from an adult with an advanced solid tumor such as melanoma, head and neck, liver or kidney cancer.

This clone has only a few counts. The rearrangement uses TRBV20-1 and TRBJ1-2; D gene uncertain. Germline CDR1 DFQATT, CDR2 SNEGSKA (reference sequence). The CDR3 is 10 residues long. The V gene lost 3 bases and the J gene lost 7 bases, with 6 bases spanning the gap. CDR3 DNA sequence: TGCAGTGCTAGTTGGGCTGGCTACACCTTC. Its translation: CSASWAGYTF.

This clone has just one count. The chain has TRBV19 and TRBJ1-2, with a tentative D call TRBD1 (5 bases). V lost 4 bases, J lost 1 base, and 19 bases lay in between. In germline, CDR1 is LNHDA, CDR2 SQIVND (reference sequence). The CDR3 is 17 residues long. The CDR3: CASSNPYRRGLNYGYTF. The CDR3 region has the DNA TGTGCCAGTAGTAACCCCTACCGACGGGGCCTTAACTATGGCTACACCTTC.

This chain uses TRBV18 with TRBJ2-2; D is unclear. Deletions cut 1 base from V and 4 bases from J, with 4 bases between. There are 13 residues in the CDR3. CDR1 KGHSH and CDR2 LQKENI come from the germline V gene. The CDR3 loop is CASSPLSTGELFF. In DNA form, the CDR3 reads TGTGCCAGCTCACCACTATCCACCGGGGAGCTGTTTTTT.

This clone was seen just once. The J gene is TRBJ2-7, the V gene TRBV6-5; D call uncertain. The CDR3 extends over 15 amino acids. V lost 5 bases, J lost 2 bases, and 16 bases lay in between. Germline V gene lookup returns CDR1 MNHEY and CDR2 SVGAGI. The CDR3 reads CASSKGSSPPYEQYF. CDR3 in DNA: TGTGCCAGCAGTAAAGGTAGCTCACCACCCTACGAGCAGTACTTC.

The chain links TRBV7-2 to TRBJ2-7; 10 bases are a match to TRBD1. The CDR3 runs 14 residues. Looked up from germline, CDR1 is SGHTA and CDR2 is FQGNSA. The V and J ends lost 4 bases and 2 bases, in that order; junction bases with no gene match: 2. The CDR3 DNA reads TGTGCCAGCAGCTGGACAGGGGGGGCCTACGAGCAGTACTTC. It is translated as CASSWTGGAYEQYF.

The chain couples TRBV6-5 to TRBJ2-1; D may be TRBD2 (5 bases). V lost 6 bases, J lost 5 bases, and 8 bases lay in between. CDR3 length equals 12 residues. CDR1 and CDR2 (germline): MNHEY, SVGAGI. CDR3 bases: TGTGCCAGCAGCCGGGGAAACAATGAGCAGTTCTTC. It translates to CASSRGNNEQFF.

This chain connects TRBV7-6 to TRBJ2-5; 12 positions agree with TRBD2. The CDR3 runs to 18 residues. Germline V lookup: CDR1 SGHVS, CDR2 FNYEAQ. Unmatched junction bases numbered 11, after V lost 5 bases and J lost 1 base. The CDR3 is CASSPVGLAGGGQETQYF. CDR3 nucleotides: TGTGCCAGCAGCCCCGTCGGCCTAGCGGGAGGGGGCCAAGAGACCCAGTACTTC. Using reference TRBV7-6 and TRBJ2-5 for the parts outside the CDR3, the full variable domain is GAGVSQSPRYKVTKRGQDVALRCDPISGHVSLYWYRQALGQGPEFLTYFNYEAQQDKSGLPNDRFSAERPEGSISTLTIQRTEQRDSAMYRCASSPVGLAGGGQETQYFGPGTRLLVL.

V and J are TRBV19 and TRBJ2-2, with a tentative D call TRBD2 (6 bases). The CDR3 covers 17 residues. Trimming stripped 7 bases from V and 0 bases from J, with 18 bases between. In germline, CDR1 is LNHDA, CDR2 SQIVND (reference sequence). The CDR3 spells CASTLATRRANTGELFF. In DNA, the CDR3 is TGTGCCAGTACGCTAGCGACGAGGCGGGCGAACACCGGGGAGCTGTTTTTT.

This clone has a handful of counts. Other nucleotide sequences from this sample produce the same CDR3. The genes are TRBV2 and TRBJ1-1; TRBD1 matches 8 bases. The CDR3 extends over 14 amino acids. CDR1 is SNHLY, CDR2 FYNNEI, per germline. V shed 5 bases and J 1 base; nucleotides not matched to a gene: 3. The CDR3 region has the DNA TGTGCCAGCAGTAAAGGACAGGGGAACACTGAAGCTTTCTTT. Protein sequence: CASSKGQGNTEAFF. Filled out from reference TRBV2 and TRBJ1-1, the complete variable domain reads EPEVTQTPSHQVTQMGQEVILRCVPISNHLYFYWYRQILGQKVEFLVSFYNNEISEKSEIFDDQFSVERPDGSNFTLKIRSTKLEDSAMYFCASSKGQGNTEAFFGQGTRLTVV.

This chain connects TRBV19 to TRBJ2-5, with D maybe TRBD1 (7 bases). The DNA end is more similar to TRBJ2-7, so the J call may be wrong. Per germline, CDR1 LNHDA and CDR2 SQIVND (reference sequence). CDR3 length: 13 residues. CDR3 amino acids: CASSIQGGYEQYF. As DNA, the CDR3 is TGTGCCAGTAGTATACAGGGGGGCTACGAGCAGTACTTC.

The J gene is TRBJ1-4, the V gene TRBV5-1; D not resolved. Looked up from germline, CDR1 is SGHRS and CDR2 is YFSETQ. V lost 1 base and J 5 bases, leaving 9 bases between the germline ends. This CDR3 comprises 14 residues. The CDR3 is CASSLRQSNEKLFF. Here the CDR3 DNA reads TGCGCCAGCAGCTTGCGGCAGTCAAATGAAAAACTGTTTTTT. The whole variable domain, filled in from reference TRBV5-1 and TRBJ1-4, reads KAGVTQTPRYLIKTRGQQVTLSCSPISGHRSVSWYQQTPGQGLQFLFEYFSETQRNKGNFPGRFSGRQFSNSRSEMNVSTLELGDSALYLCASSLRQSNEKLFFGSGTQLSVL.

The chain recombines TRBV6-5 with TRBJ1-1; TRBD1 might be the D (5 bases). Trimming stripped 7 bases from V and 0 bases from J, with 9 bases between. CDR1 is MNHEY and CDR2 is SVGAGI in the germline V gene. CDR3 size: 13 residues. The CDR3 spells CASTDSLNTEAFF. CDR3 DNA: TGTGCCAGCACCGACAGCCTGAACACTGAAGCTTTCTTT.

This chain links TRBV28 with TRBJ2-3; D unresolved. Germline CDR1 MDHEN, CDR2 SYDVKM. The CDR3 has 12 residues. The V end was cut by 3 bases, the J end by 9 bases, with 10 bases between. CDR3 amino acids: CASSFVGSTQYF. CDR3 in DNA: TGTGCCAGCAGTTTCGTGGGGTCGACGCAGTATTTT.

This chain uses TRBV28 with TRBJ1-2; D remains ambiguous. The CDR3 covers 14 residues. Looked up from germline, CDR1 is MDHEN and CDR2 is SYDVKM. V was pared by 1 base and J by 4 bases, with 10 bases between. CDR3 nucleotide sequence: TGTGCCAGCAGTTTATCCAGTTCTCCCTATGGCTACACCTTC. This translates into CASSLSSSPYGYTF.

The chain is built from TRBV5-1 and TRBJ2-1, with D hard to call. Trimming pared 3 bases from V and 5 bases from J, leaving 12 bases between. The CDR3 sequence is 14 residues long. CDR1 is SGHRS, CDR2 YFSETQ, per germline. The CDR3 bases are TGCGCCAGCAGCTCCAAGACCAAGGACAATGAGCAGTTCTTC. Protein product: CASSSKTKDNEQFF.